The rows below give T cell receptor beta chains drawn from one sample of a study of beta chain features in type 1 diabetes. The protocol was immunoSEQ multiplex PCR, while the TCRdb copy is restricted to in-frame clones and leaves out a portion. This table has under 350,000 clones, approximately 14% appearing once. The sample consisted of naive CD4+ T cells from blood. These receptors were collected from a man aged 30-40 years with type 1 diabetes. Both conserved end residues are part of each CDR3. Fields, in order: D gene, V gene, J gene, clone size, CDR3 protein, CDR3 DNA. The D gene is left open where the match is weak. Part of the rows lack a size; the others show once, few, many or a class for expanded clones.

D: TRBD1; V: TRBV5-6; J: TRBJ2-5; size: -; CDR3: CASSPRDRRTVTQYF; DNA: TGTGCCAGCAGCCCACGGGACAGGAGAACGGTGACCCAGTACTTC
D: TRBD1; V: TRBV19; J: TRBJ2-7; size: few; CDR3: CASSINRGNYEQYF; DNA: TGTGCCAGTAGCATCAACAGGGGAAACTACGAGCAGTACTTC
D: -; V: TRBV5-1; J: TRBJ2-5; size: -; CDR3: CASSLGSQETQYF; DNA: TGCGCCAGCAGCTTGGGCAGTCAAGAGACCCAGTACTTC
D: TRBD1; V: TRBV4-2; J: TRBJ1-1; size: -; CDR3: CASSLLDREEAFF; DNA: TGTGCCAGCAGCCTACTAGACAGGGAGGAAGCTTTCTTT
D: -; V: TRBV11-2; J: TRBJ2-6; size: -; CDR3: CASRQVSGANVLTF; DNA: TGTGCCAGCAGACAGGTCTCTGGGGCCAACGTCCTGACTTTC
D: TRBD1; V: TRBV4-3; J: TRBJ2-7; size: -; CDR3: CASSQERGLSYEQYF; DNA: TGCGCCAGCAGCCAAGAAAGGGGGCTTTCCTACGAGCAGTACTTC
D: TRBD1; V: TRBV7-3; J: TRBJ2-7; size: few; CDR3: CASSLRGTGNLYEQYF; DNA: TGTGCCAGCAGCTTAAGAGGGACAGGGAACTTGTACGAGCAGTACTTC
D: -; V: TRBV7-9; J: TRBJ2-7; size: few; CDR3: CASIQGLSGEQYF; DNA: TGTGCCAGCATCCAGGGGTTGTCAGGCGAGCAGTACTTC
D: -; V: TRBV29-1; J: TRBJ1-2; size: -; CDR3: CSVVPGSVDGYTF; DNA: TGCAGCGTTGTCCCGGGTTCGGTGGATGGCTACACCTTC
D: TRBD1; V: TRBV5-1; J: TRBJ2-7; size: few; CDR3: CASSKGTGAVWQYEQYF; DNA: TGCGCCAGCAGCAAGGGGACAGGGGCCGTTTGGCAATACGAGCAGTACTTC
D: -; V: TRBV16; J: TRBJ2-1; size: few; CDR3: CASSSQRAQPFF; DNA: TGTGCCAGCAGCAGTCAGCGGGCGCAACCGTTCTTC
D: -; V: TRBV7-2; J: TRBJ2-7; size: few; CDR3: CASSPQEILVYEQYF; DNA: TGTGCCAGCAGCCCACAGGAGATCCTGGTCTACGAGCAGTACTTC
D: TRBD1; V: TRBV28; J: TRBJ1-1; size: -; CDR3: CASSHRGLAFF; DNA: TGTGCCAGCAGTCACAGGGGGCTGGCTTTCTTT
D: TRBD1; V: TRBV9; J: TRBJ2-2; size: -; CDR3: CASSVIMGTGHLITAGELFF; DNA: TGTGCCAGCAGCGTAATCATGGGGACAGGCCATCTCATCACCGCCGGGGAGCTGTTTTTT
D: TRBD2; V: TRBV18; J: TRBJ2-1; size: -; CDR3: CASSPGLAGGSNEQFF; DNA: TGTGCCAGCTCACCGGGACTAGCGGGAGGATCCAATGAGCAGTTCTTC
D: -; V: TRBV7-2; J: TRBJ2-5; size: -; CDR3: CASSLPYRATQYF; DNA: TGTGCCAGCAGCTTACCGTACCGCGCGACCCAGTACTTC
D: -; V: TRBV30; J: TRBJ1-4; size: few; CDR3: CAWSVPAGRVGKLFF; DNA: TGTGCCTGGAGTGTACCGGCAGGGCGAGTCGGAAAACTGTTTTTT
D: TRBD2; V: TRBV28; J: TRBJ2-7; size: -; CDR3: CATESTAGGDQEQYF; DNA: TGTGCCACCGAATCCACGGCGGGGGGAGACCAGGAGCAGTACTTC
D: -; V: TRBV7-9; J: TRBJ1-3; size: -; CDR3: CASSPTSGSSGNTIYF; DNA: TGTGCCAGCAGCCCCACGAGCGGGAGCTCTGGAAACACCATATATTTT
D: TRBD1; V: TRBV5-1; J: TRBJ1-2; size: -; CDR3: CASSLGTGRGYTF; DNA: TGCGCCAGCAGCTTGGGGACAGGGCGCGGCTACACCTTC
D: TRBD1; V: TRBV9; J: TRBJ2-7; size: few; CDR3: CASSVRGPHRNEQYF; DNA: TGTGCCAGCAGCGTCAGGGGGCCCCATAGGAACGAGCAGTACTTC
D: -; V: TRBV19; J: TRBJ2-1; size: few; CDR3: CASSKATGRGFNEQFF; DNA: TGTGCCAGTAGTAAGGCTACGGGACGGGGGTTCAATGAGCAGTTCTTC
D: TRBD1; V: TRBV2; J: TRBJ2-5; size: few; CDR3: CASSTGGETQYF; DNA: TGTGCCAGCAGTACAGGGGGGGAGACCCAGTACTTC
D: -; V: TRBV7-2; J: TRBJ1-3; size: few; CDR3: CASSFRLYSGNTIYF; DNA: TGTGCCAGCAGCTTCCGACTCTACTCTGGAAACACCATATATTTT
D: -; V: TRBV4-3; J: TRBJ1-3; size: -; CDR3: CASSQDRRSGNTIYF; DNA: TGCGCCAGCAGCCAAGACAGGCGTTCGGGAAACACCATATATTTT
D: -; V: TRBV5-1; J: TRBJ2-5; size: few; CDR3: CASSPGVTGQETQYF; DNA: TGCGCCAGCAGCCCGGGAGTGACAGGGCAAGAGACCCAGTACTTC
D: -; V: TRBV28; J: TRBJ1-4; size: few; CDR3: CASSFGGVGEKLFF; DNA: TGTGCCAGCAGTTTCGGGGGGGTTGGTGAAAAACTGTTTTTT
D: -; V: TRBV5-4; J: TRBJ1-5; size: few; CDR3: CASSLGGGNQPQHF; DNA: TGTGCCAGCAGCTTGGGGGGAGGCAATCAGCCCCAGCATTTT
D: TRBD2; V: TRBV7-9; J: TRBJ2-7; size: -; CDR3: CASSSTTSGRERYEQYF; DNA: TGTGCCAGCAGCTCCACAACTAGCGGGAGGGAACGCTACGAGCAGTACTTC
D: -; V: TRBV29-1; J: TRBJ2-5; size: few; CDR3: CSVDGGMKETQYF; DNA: TGCAGCGTTGATGGAGGGATGAAAGAGACCCAGTACTTC
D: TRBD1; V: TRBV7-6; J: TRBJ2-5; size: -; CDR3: CASSGQDQETQYF; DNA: TGTGCCAGCAGCGGACAGGACCAAGAGACCCAGTACTTC
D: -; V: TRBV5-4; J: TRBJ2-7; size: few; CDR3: CASSLAGGPAYEQYF; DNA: TGTGCCAGCAGCTTGGCCGGAGGGCCAGCCTACGAGCAGTACTTC
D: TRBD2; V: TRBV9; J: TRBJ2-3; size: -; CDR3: CASSVGSGRARDTQYF; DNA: TGTGCCAGCAGCGTAGGCTCCGGGAGGGCCCGTGATACGCAGTATTTT